A single sample gave rise to the 27 T cell receptor beta chains below, sequenced in a study of cytomegalovirus exposure and HLA in healthy donors. Clones were read by immunoSEQ multiplex PCR, and TCRdb kept only the in-frame ones, dropping some. The table shows more than 95,000 clones, with 94% occurring only once. Sequenced sample: PBMCs. The source is a woman aged 18-29 years in good health and CMV-seronegative.

This chain connects TRBV5-1 to TRBJ2-3; TRBD2 agrees at 7 bases. Germline-derived CDR1 and CDR2 are SGHRS and YFSETQ. V was clipped by 2 bases and J by 8 bases; unmatched bases: 5. This CDR3 comprises 13 residues. CDR3 in amino acids: CASSFREGGTQYF. The CDR3 DNA reads TGCGCCAGCAGCTTTAGGGAGGGCGGTACGCAGTATTTT.

The gene calls are TRBV6-1 and TRBJ2-7; TRBD2 aligns across 7 bases. The junction had 10 bases not matched to a gene; V was cut back by 7 bases and J by 7 bases. Germline CDR1 is MNHNS and CDR2 is SASEGT. The CDR3 covers 13 residues. CDR3 DNA: TGTGCCAGCAAACCGGGCTGGCGGGGGGAGCAGTACTTC. Protein sequence: CASKPGWRGEQYF.

V and J are TRBV6-5 and TRBJ1-1; D is ambiguous. Per the germline V gene, CDR1 is MNHEY and CDR2 is SVGAGI. The length of the CDR3 is 13 residues. V lost 2 bases, J lost 8 bases, and 12 bases lay in between. The CDR3 DNA is TGTGCCAGCAGTTACGCCTGGAGCTCCGAAGCTTTCTTT. Translated: CASSYAWSSEAFF.

The rearrangement links TRBV30 to TRBJ1-4; TRBD1 agrees at 8 bases. The CDR3 contains 12 residues. Germline CDR1 GTSNPN, CDR2 SVGIG (reference sequence). Trimming cost V 5 bases and J 7 bases; bases outside gene matches: 3. DNA of the CDR3: TGTGCCTGGGCAGGGGGCGGTGAAAAACTGTTTTTT. Amino acids: CAWAGGGEKLFF.

The chain is built from TRBV10-1 and TRBJ2-2; D is unclear. Germline CDR1 is WNHNN and CDR2 is SYGVQD (reference sequence). V gave up 2 bases and J gave up 11 bases, with 18 bases separating them. CDR3 size: 15 residues. The CDR3 DNA reads TGCGCCAGCAGTGAGGCGCCAGCGCTACGAGAAGAGCTGTTTTTT. It encodes CASSEAPALREELFF.

The chain recombines TRBV30 with TRBJ2-4; TRBD1 aligns across 7 bases. With V trimmed by 2 bases and J by 10 bases, 8 bases remained unmatched. The germline gives CDR1 GTSNPN, CDR2 SVGIG (reference sequence). The CDR3 contains 13 residues. The DNA for the CDR3 is TGTGCCTGGAGTATCACGGGCAGGGGGATTCAGTACTTC. This sequence encodes CAWSITGRGIQYF.

The chain links TRBV11-2 to TRBJ2-7, with D maybe TRBD2 (5 bases). The germline gives CDR1 SGHAT, CDR2 FQNNGV. Trimming shortened V by 1 base and J by 3 bases, and 10 bases separated the two germline ends. This CDR3 is 14 amino acids long. CDR3 sequence: CASSLGTGIYEQYF. The CDR3, as DNA: TGTGCCAGCAGCTTAGGTACGGGAATCTACGAGCAGTACTTC.

This chain connects TRBV29-1 to TRBJ1-1, with D uncertain. V lost 1 base to trimming and J lost 3 bases, with 6 bases between them. The CDR3 totals 12 residues. CDR1 is SQVTM, CDR2 ANQGSEA, per germline. The CDR3 coding sequence is TGCAGCGTTGAAGCAGGCCACACTGAAGCTTTCTTT. Its translation: CSVEAGHTEAFF.

The chain joins TRBV28 to TRBJ2-7, with TRBD2 matching over 8 bases. In germline, CDR1 is MDHEN, CDR2 SYDVKM. The length of the CDR3 is 17 residues. V trimming: 8 bases; J trimming: 0 bases; junction bases outside the gene matches: 15. The CDR3 reads CASRKAGSGSVSYEQYF. For the CDR3, the DNA is TGTGCCAGCCGTAAGGCGGGGAGCGGGAGCGTCTCCTACGAGCAGTACTTC.

This chain uses TRBV5-4 with TRBJ1-5; tentatively, D is TRBD1 (6 bases). CDR1 SGHNT and CDR2 YYREEE come from the germline V gene (reference sequence). V lost 0 bases, J lost 8 bases, and 9 bases lay in between. This CDR3 has 13 amino acids. The CDR3 nucleotides are TGTGCCAGCAGCTTGGAGGGGGGGAAGCCCCAGCATTTT. It translates to CASSLEGGKPQHF.

DNA of the CDR3: TGTGCCAGCAGCTGGCCCCGCTTCACTAGCTCCTACAATGAGCAGTTCTTC. Translated: CASSWPRFTSSYNEQFF. The V and J genes are TRBV5-4 and TRBJ2-1; D might be TRBD2 (5 bases). In germline, CDR1 is SGHNT, CDR2 YYREEE (reference sequence). V was shortened by 3 bases and J by 0 bases, with 16 bases between the two germline ends. This CDR3 has 17 amino acids.

V is TRBV27 and J is TRBJ2-7; possibly TRBD1 for D (6 bases). From germline, CDR1 is MNHEY and CDR2 SMNVEV (reference sequence). The CDR3 consists of 15 residues. The ends were cut back, 2 bases at V and 7 bases at J, with 18 bases in the middle. The CDR3 here is CASSLEPGVREEQYF. The CDR3 bases are TGTGCCAGCAGTTTAGAGCCAGGGGTCCGCGAAGAGCAGTACTTC.

This chain joins TRBV30 and TRBJ2-3; 8 nucleotides align to TRBD1. Germline CDR1 is GTSNPN and CDR2 is SVGIG (reference sequence). This CDR3 region has 16 residues. V dropped 8 bases and J dropped 0; count of bases not matched to a gene: 13. The CDR3: CASRSRDRPSTDTQYF. CDR3 DNA sequence: TGTGCCAGCCGTTCCCGGGACAGGCCTAGCACAGATACGCAGTATTTT.

This chain joins TRBV2 and TRBJ1-2, with 7 bases fitting TRBD1. Looked up from germline, CDR1 is SNHLY and CDR2 is FYNNEI. This CDR3 has 14 amino acids. V trimming: 6 bases; J trimming: 5 bases; junction bases outside the gene matches: 9. The CDR3 reads CASSVRGDNYGYTF. As DNA, the CDR3 is TGTGCCAGCAGCGTCAGGGGGGATAATTATGGCTACACCTTC.

V is TRBV27 and J is TRBJ1-1; the D is unclear. CDR1 is MNHEY, CDR2 SMNVEV, per germline (reference sequence). The CDR3 is 14 amino acids. Trimming stripped 5 bases from V and 2 bases from J, with 12 bases between. CDR3 sequence: CASSPLYTNTEAFF. Written as DNA, the CDR3 is TGTGCCAGCAGTCCACTATACACCAACACTGAAGCTTTCTTT.

V is TRBV4-1 and J is TRBJ2-1; D gene uncertain. Germline CDR1 and CDR2: MGHRA and YSYEKL. The V gene lost 0 bases and the J gene lost 9 bases, with 9 bases spanning the gap. The CDR3 consists of 13 residues. In nucleotides, the CDR3 is TGCGCCAGCAGCCAAGATTACATCAGTGAGCAGTTCTTC. Its protein product is CASSQDYISEQFF.

This chain uses TRBV19 with TRBJ2-1; 14 bases map to TRBD2. Unmatched junction bases numbered 9, after V lost 5 bases and J lost 6 bases. CDR1 is LNHDA, CDR2 SQIVND, per germline (reference sequence). The length of the CDR3 is 17 residues. The DNA for the CDR3 is TGTGCCAGTAGTGCCGGGACTAGCGGGAGCCATCTCAATGAGCAGTTCTTC. Translation gives CASSAGTSGSHLNEQFF.

V and J are TRBV10-2 and TRBJ2-7, with D tentatively TRBD1 (7 bases). V was cut by 5 bases and J by 4 bases, with 18 bases left in between. This CDR3 is 15 amino acids long. Germline CDR1 reads WSHSY; CDR2 reads SAAADI. The chain's CDR3 is CASSLTGWEAYEQYF. The DNA for the CDR3 is TGCGCCAGCAGTCTGACAGGGTGGGAGGCTTACGAGCAGTACTTC.

This clone appeared a single time. V and J are TRBV9 and TRBJ2-5; TRBD2 matches 9 bases. V dropped 4 bases and J dropped 5; count of bases not matched to a gene: 15. The CDR3 sequence is 17 residues long. Germline V gives CDR1 SGDLS, CDR2 YYNGEE. In DNA, the CDR3 is TGTGCCAGCAGCCCCCTGGGTAGCGGGAGTTTGAAGGAGACCCAGTACTTC. It codes for CASSPLGSGSLKETQYF.

The genes are TRBV5-6 and TRBJ1-5, with 9 bases that match TRBD1. Germline trimming cut 4 bases from V and 7 bases from J; bases unmatched to any gene: 9. The CDR3 covers 15 residues. The germline gives CDR1 SGHDT, CDR2 YYEEEE. The CDR3 DNA reads as TGTGCCAGCAGCCGCCGGGACAGGGATGGGCAGCCCCAGCATTTT. Encoded protein: CASSRRDRDGQPQHF. The full variable domain, rest sourced from reference TRBV5-6 and TRBJ1-5, is DAGVTQSPTHLIKTRGQQVTLRCSPKSGHDTVSWYQQALGQGPQFIFQYYEEEERQRGNFPDRFSGHQFPNYSSELNVNALLLGDSALYLCASSRRDRDGQPQHFGDGTRLSIL.

This sequence joins TRBV19 and TRBJ2-3; possibly TRBD2 for D (5 bases). The CDR3 extends over 13 amino acids. V was trimmed by 1 base and J by 6 bases, leaving 8 bases between them. Per germline, CDR1 LNHDA and CDR2 SQIVND (reference sequence). CDR3 sequence reads: CASSIGQRDTQYF. In nucleotides, the CDR3 is TGTGCCAGTAGTATAGGGCAGCGGGATACGCAGTATTTT. Full variable domain (outside the CDR3, taken from reference TRBV19 and TRBJ2-3): DGGITQSPKYLFRKEGQNVTLSCEQNLNHDAMYWYRQDPGQGLRLIYYSQIVNDFQKGDIAEGYSVSREKKESFPLTVTSAQKNPTAFYLCASSIGQRDTQYFGPGTRLTVL.

The J gene is TRBJ2-3, the V gene TRBV2; 12 bases are a match to TRBD2. The CDR3 is 15 amino acids. The germline gives CDR1 SNHLY, CDR2 FYNNEI. V shed 5 bases and J 4 bases; nucleotides not matched to a gene: 4. For the CDR3, the DNA is TGTGCCAGCAGTCCGACTAGCGGGGGATCAGATACGCAGTATTTT. It is translated as CASSPTSGGSDTQYF. The variable domain in full, completed from reference TRBV2 and TRBJ2-3, reads EPEVTQTPSHQVTQMGQEVILRCVPISNHLYFYWYRQILGQKVEFLVSFYNNEISEKSEIFDDQFSVERPDGSNFTLKIRSTKLEDSAMYFCASSPTSGGSDTQYFGPGTRLTVL.

The chain couples TRBV5-1 to TRBJ2-5, with D possibly TRBD2 on 6 matching bases. CDR3 length: 15 amino acids. Per germline, CDR1 SGHRS and CDR2 YFSETQ. The V gene lost 4 bases and the J gene lost 4 bases, with 17 bases spanning the gap. CDR3 coding DNA: TGCGCCAGCAGCACTGGGGACCGGGGGAGAGAGACCCAGTACTTC. Protein: CASSTGDRGRETQYF.

This sequence joins TRBV27 and TRBJ2-7; 9 bases agree with TRBD1. The CDR3 spans 15 residues. Looked up from germline, CDR1 is MNHEY and CDR2 is SMNVEV (reference sequence). With 5 bases clipped from V and 0 bases from J, the junction kept 5 bases outside the gene matches. The CDR3 coding sequence is TGTGCCAGCAGTCCGGGGACAGGGTTCTCCTACGAGCAGTACTTC. Translated: CASSPGTGFSYEQYF.

The chain uses TRBV28 and TRBJ2-2; 7 nucleotides line up with TRBD1. The germline gives CDR1 MDHEN, CDR2 SYDVKM. V gave up 3 bases and J gave up 4 bases; unmatched junction bases: 2. CDR3 size: 14 residues. As DNA, the CDR3 is TGTGCCAGCAGTTTCAACAGGGGCACCGGGGAGCTGTTTTTT. It specifies CASSFNRGTGELFF.

This chain uses TRBV5-1 with TRBJ1-2; TRBD1 matches 7 bases. Trimming cost V 5 bases and J 0 bases; bases outside gene matches: 4. CDR3 length equals 14 residues. CDR1 and CDR2 from the germline V gene are SGHRS and YFSETQ. CDR3 in amino acids: CASRDRPSNYGYTF. CDR3 bases: TGCGCCAGCAGGGACAGGCCCTCTAACTATGGCTACACCTTC.

The chain uses TRBV19 and TRBJ2-7; TRBD1 agrees at 10 bases. Unmatched junction bases numbered 5, after V lost 3 bases and J lost 3 bases. The CDR3 length is 15 residues. In germline, CDR1 is LNHDA, CDR2 SQIVND (reference sequence). The CDR3 coding sequence is TGTGCCAGTAGTATGGTAGGGACAGGGGTCTACGAGCAGTACTTC. This gives the protein CASSMVGTGVYEQYF. Full variable domain (outside the CDR3, taken from reference TRBV19 and TRBJ2-7): DGGITQSPKYLFRKEGQNVTLSCEQNLNHDAMYWYRQDPGQGLRLIYYSQIVNDFQKGDIAEGYSVSREKKESFPLTVTSAQKNPTAFYLCASSMVGTGVYEQYFGPGTRLTVT.